A single sample gave rise to the 26 T cell receptor beta chains below, sequenced in a study of T cells in narcolepsy. TCRdb's table, derived via immunoSEQ multiplex PCR, lists solely in-frame clones and lacks some. Of approximately 25,000 clones in the sample, roughly two thirds were seen once. Input material: memory (CD45RA-) CD4+ T cells from blood. The receptor set was obtained from a human donor in good health.

The rearrangement joins TRBV5-4 to TRBJ2-7, with D maybe TRBD1 (6 bases). This CDR3 comprises 14 residues. V was trimmed by 4 bases and J by 2 bases, leaving 13 bases between them. Germline CDR1 and CDR2: SGHNT and YYREEE (reference sequence). The CDR3 protein is CASSPGQKTYEQYF. The DNA of the CDR3 is TGTGCCAGCAGCCCTGGACAGAAGACCTACGAGCAGTACTTC.

The rearrangement uses TRBV28 and TRBJ2-7; D is unclear. This CDR3 has 11 residues. CDR1 MDHEN and CDR2 SYDVKM come from the germline V gene. V lost 5 bases, J lost 3 bases, and 5 bases lay in between. The CDR3 sequence: CASSGIYEQYF. The CDR3, as DNA: TGTGCCAGCAGTGGCATCTACGAGCAGTACTTC.

V gene TRBV28 combines with J gene TRBJ2-4; 7 bases are a match to TRBD2. This CDR3 contains 21 residues. Germline V gives CDR1 MDHEN, CDR2 SYDVKM. V lost 3 bases, J lost 6 bases, and 26 bases stayed unmatched. As DNA, the CDR3 is TGTGCCAGCAGTTTTATCAAATTTGGGGGAGAAGCGGGAAGATGGGGAAACATTCAGTACTTC. It encodes CASSFIKFGGEAGRWGNIQYF.

The gene calls are TRBV2 and TRBJ2-5, with D possibly being TRBD2 (5 bases). Looked up from germline, CDR1 is SNHLY and CDR2 is FYNNEI. The CDR3 has 14 amino acids. Deletions cut 8 bases from V and 4 bases from J, with 17 bases between. The CDR3 nucleotides are TGTGCCAGCGCGAACAGCAAGAGCGGAGAGACCCAGTACTTC. This translates into CASANSKSGETQYF.

This clone was observed a handful of times. The rearrangement uses TRBV5-6 and TRBJ2-7, with TRBD1 matching 9 bases. CDR3 length: 15 amino acids. The V gene end was trimmed by 1 base and the J gene end by 3 bases; junction bases not matched to a gene: 5. Per the germline V gene, CDR1 is SGHDT and CDR2 is YYEEEE. CDR3 nucleotides: TGTGCCAGCAGCTTGAGGGACAGGGCTTACTACGAGCAGTACTTC. This sequence encodes CASSLRDRAYYEQYF. The full variable domain, completed using reference TRBV5-6 and TRBJ2-7, is DAGVTQSPTHLIKTRGQQVTLRCSPKSGHDTVSWYQQALGQGPQFIFQYYEEEERQRGNFPDRFSGHQFPNYSSELNVNALLLGDSALYLCASSLRDRAYYEQYFGPGTRLTVT.

The genes are TRBV6-6 and TRBJ2-4; D remains unclear. Germline lookup yields CDR1 MNHNY and CDR2 SVGAGI (reference sequence). V lost 5 bases and J lost 0, with 11 bases in between. This CDR3 has 15 amino acids. CDR3 protein: CASSPSDLAKNIQYF. The CDR3, as DNA: TGTGCCAGCAGTCCCAGTGATCTAGCCAAAAACATTCAGTACTTC.

The chain carries TRBV21-1 and TRBJ2-1; the D call TRBD2 from the table was never checked on the DNA. TRBV21-1 is annotated as a pseudogene. CDR3 length: 17 residues. CDR3 DNA sequence: TGTGCCAGCAGCAAAGGTTCCGCGGGAGGGCCTAGGGATGAGCAGTTCTTC. Its translation is CASSKGSAGGPRDEQFF.

The chain combines TRBV15 with TRBJ2-3, with no clear D. The CDR3 totals 16 residues. Trimming removed 0 bases at V and 0 bases at J, with 10 bases between. Germline V gives CDR1 LNHNV, CDR2 YYDKDF (reference sequence). The CDR3 reads CATSRDKIPSTDTQYF. In nucleotides, the CDR3 is TGTGCCACCAGCAGAGATAAGATCCCTAGCACAGATACGCAGTATTTT.

The chain recombines TRBV29-1 with TRBJ2-4; 9 bases fit TRBD1. The CDR3 contains 13 residues. CDR1 and CDR2 from the germline V gene are SQVTM and ANQGSEA. Trimming at V came to 4 bases and at J to 8 bases, leaving 6 bases not matched to a gene. The CDR3 is CSVVDRGRDIQYF. The CDR3 DNA sequence: TGCAGCGTTGTGGACAGGGGAAGGGACATTCAGTACTTC.

The chain couples TRBV6-6 to TRBJ1-4; tentatively, D is TRBD1 (6 bases). Trimming took 5 bases from V and 8 from J, leaving 15 bases between them. This CDR3 has 14 residues. CDR1 and CDR2 (germline): MNHNY, SVGAGI (reference sequence). The CDR3 coding sequence is TGTGCCAGCAGTCTTACAGGGATCGGAGAAAAACTGTTTTTT. This encodes CASSLTGIGEKLFF.

The rearrangement links TRBV2 to TRBJ2-7; 10 bases map to TRBD2. Losses at the gene ends were 8 bases for V and 3 bases for J; bases not matched to a gene: 16. This CDR3 has 17 residues. The V gene's germline CDR1 is SNHLY and CDR2 FYNNEI. CDR3 DNA sequence: TGTGCCAGCTGGGGGGGGCTAGCGGGAGCCTCTATCTACGAGCAGTACTTC. It codes for CASWGGLAGASIYEQYF.

V usage is TRBV21-1 and J usage is TRBJ2-1. TRBV21-1 is given as a pseudogene. This CDR3 has 14 residues. CDR3 loop: CASSKRGRDNEQFF. The CDR3 DNA sequence: TGTGCCAGCAGCAAAAGGGGACGGGACAATGAGCAGTTCTTC.

This clone was seen a few times. The chain employs TRBV28 and TRBJ2-1, with D perhaps TRBD2 (5 bases). This CDR3 is 12 amino acids long. Per germline, CDR1 MDHEN and CDR2 SYDVKM. V dropped 10 bases and J dropped 1 base, with 8 bases sitting between them. CDR3 bases: TGTGCCATCCGAGGGTCCTACAATGAGCAGTTCTTC. Its protein product is CAIRGSYNEQFF.

This chain uses TRBV5-1 with TRBJ2-3; D may be TRBD1 (5 bases). The CDR3 spans 14 residues. Germline CDR1 is SGHRS and CDR2 is YFSETQ. V was clipped by 4 bases and J by 0 bases, with 9 bases between them. The CDR3 bases are TGCGCCAGCAGCCCAGGGTTTAGCACAGATACGCAGTATTTT. This codes for CASSPGFSTDTQYF.

CDR3 sequence (DNA): TGTGCCAGCAGCCTCGTGGGGGGCAATGAGCAGTTCTTC. This encodes CASSLVGGNEQFF. The rearrangement links TRBV9 to TRBJ2-1; D might be TRBD2 (6 bases). The CDR3 is made up of 13 amino acids. Germline V lookup: CDR1 SGDLS, CDR2 YYNGEE. Trimming shortened V by 4 bases and J by 6 bases, and 11 bases separated the two germline ends.

This sequence joins TRBV29-1 and TRBJ1-1; no definite D call. The germline V and J ends were trimmed by 3 bases and 1 base, with 15 bases remaining between them. CDR3 length: 15 amino acids. The germline V gene encodes CDR1 SQVTM and CDR2 ANQGSEA. For the CDR3, the DNA is TGCAGCGTTGAGGAATGGGGTGCCGCGAACACTGAAGCTTTCTTT. It encodes CSVEEWGAANTEAFF.

The rearrangement joins TRBV6-1 to TRBJ2-2; TRBD1 matches 8 bases. The germline V gene encodes CDR1 MNHNS and CDR2 SASEGT. V shed 6 bases and J 7 bases; nucleotides not matched to a gene: 10. This CDR3 is built from 15 residues. CDR3 sequence reads: CASRAGGSEVGELFF. Written as DNA, the CDR3 is TGTGCCAGCAGGGCAGGGGGCTCGGAGGTCGGGGAGCTGTTTTTT.

V and J are TRBV6-5 and TRBJ1-1, with a possible D match to TRBD1 (6 bases). V lost 2 bases and J 6 bases, leaving 10 bases between the germline ends. CDR3 length: 13 residues. CDR1 is MNHEY and CDR2 is SVGAGI in the germline V gene. This CDR3 is CASSYPNRAEAFF. The DNA of the CDR3 is TGTGCCAGCAGTTACCCTAACAGGGCTGAAGCTTTCTTT.

The gene calls are TRBV30 and TRBJ1-6; D gene uncertain. This CDR3 has 14 residues. Trimming pared 5 bases from V and 8 bases from J, leaving 16 bases between. CDR1 and CDR2 from the germline V gene are GTSNPN and SVGIG (reference sequence). The CDR3 nucleotides are TGTGCCTGGTCGCGGAACACCGATCATTCACCCCTCCACTTT. Translation: CAWSRNTDHSPLHF. The variable domain in full, completed from reference TRBV30 and TRBJ1-6, reads SQTIHQWPATLVQPVGSPLSLECTVEGTSNPNLYWYRQAAGRGLQLLFYSVGIGQISSEVPQNLSASRPQDRQFILSSKKLLLSDSGFYLCAWSRNTDHSPLHFGNGTRLTVT.

This chain connects TRBV6-6 to TRBJ1-5; 8 bases align to TRBD1. Per the germline V gene, CDR1 is MNHNY and CDR2 is SVGAGI (reference sequence). The CDR3 covers 14 residues. Trimming took 5 bases from V and 3 from J; bases not matched to a gene: 3. In DNA, the CDR3 is TGTGCCAGCAGTCCAGGGGGCACCAATCAGCCCCAGCATTTT. Translating gives CASSPGGTNQPQHF.

About this clone itself: One end of the junction is discordant with germline, which a read error may explain. J is TRBJ2-7 and V is TRBV15, with a possible D match to TRBD2 (6 bases). The CDR3 is made up of 13 amino acids. CDR1 LNHNV and CDR2 YYDKDF come from the germline V gene (reference sequence). The CDR3 reads CATNRGTSYEQYF. The CDR3 bases are TGTGCCACCAACAGAGGGACTTCCTACGAGCAGTACTTC.

J is TRBJ1-1 and V is TRBV6-6; D possibly corresponds to TRBD1 (6 bases). V gave up 7 bases and J gave up 4 bases, with 22 bases separating them. Germline V gives CDR1 MNHNY, CDR2 SVGAGI (reference sequence). The CDR3 is 16 residues long. CDR3 loop: CASTPWRGNGGTEAFF. CDR3 coding DNA: TGTGCCAGCACCCCATGGAGGGGGAATGGGGGCACTGAAGCTTTCTTT.

The table lists this clone with a few counts. This chain uses TRBV5-6 with TRBJ2-2, with a weak D call TRBD2 (7 bases). Trimming took off 6 bases at V and 3 bases at J, with 12 bases between the two ends. Germline CDR1 and CDR2: SGHDT and YYEEEE. This CDR3 comprises 14 residues. The CDR3 protein is CASIGRGYTGELFF. The CDR3 DNA reads as TGTGCCAGCATAGGGAGGGGGTACACCGGGGAGCTGTTTTTT. Filled out from reference TRBV5-6 and TRBJ2-2, the complete variable domain reads DAGVTQSPTHLIKTRGQQVTLRCSPKSGHDTVSWYQQALGQGPQFIFQYYEEEERQRGNFPDRFSGHQFPNYSSELNVNALLLGDSALYLCASIGRGYTGELFFGEGSRLTVL.

The chain recombines TRBV19 with TRBJ1-1, with D possibly matching TRBD1 (5 bases). CDR1 is LNHDA and CDR2 is SQIVND in the germline V gene (reference sequence). The CDR3 spans 14 residues. Trimming removed 3 bases from V and 0 bases from J, with 8 bases in between. CDR3 protein: CASSIEGMNTEAFF. The CDR3 DNA follows: TGTGCCAGTAGTATTGAGGGGATGAACACTGAAGCTTTCTTT. Drawing the rest from reference TRBV19 and TRBJ1-1, the complete variable domain is DGGITQSPKYLFRKEGQNVTLSCEQNLNHDAMYWYRQDPGQGLRLIYYSQIVNDFQKGDIAEGYSVSREKKESFPLTVTSAQKNPTAFYLCASSIEGMNTEAFFGQGTRLTVV.

This chain uses TRBV5-5 with TRBJ2-5; D remains unclear. The V end lost 0 bases, the J end lost 2 bases, and 8 bases lay between the germline ends. The germline V gene has CDR1 SGHKS and CDR2 YYEKEE (reference sequence). The CDR3 sequence is 14 residues long. DNA of the CDR3: TGTGCCAGCAGCTTGGTACAGAGGCAAGAGACCCAGTACTTC. This sequence encodes CASSLVQRQETQYF.

The CDR3 loop reads CASSFGPTRSGANVLTF. CDR3 nucleotide sequence: TGTGCCAGCAGCTTTGGTCCTACCCGCTCTGGGGCCAACGTCCTGACTTTC. The V call is TRBV7-9, the J call TRBJ2-6; no clear D gene. The V end lost 3 bases, the J end lost 0 bases, and 12 bases lay between the germline ends. CDR1 and CDR2 from the germline V gene are SEHNR and FQNEAQ (reference sequence). This CDR3 is 17 amino acids long.